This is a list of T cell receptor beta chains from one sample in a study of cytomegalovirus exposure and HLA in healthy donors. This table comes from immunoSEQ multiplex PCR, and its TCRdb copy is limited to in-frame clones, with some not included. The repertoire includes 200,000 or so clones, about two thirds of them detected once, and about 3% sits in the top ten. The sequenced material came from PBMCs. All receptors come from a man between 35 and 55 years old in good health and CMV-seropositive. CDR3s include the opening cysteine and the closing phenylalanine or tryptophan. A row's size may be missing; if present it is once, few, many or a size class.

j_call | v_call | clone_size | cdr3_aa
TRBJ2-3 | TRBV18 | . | CASSPILASTDTQYF
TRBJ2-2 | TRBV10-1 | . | CPRGGTRGGNTGELFF
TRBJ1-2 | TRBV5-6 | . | CASSPPQLCGYTF
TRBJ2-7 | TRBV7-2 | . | CASSPRGGQGEQYF
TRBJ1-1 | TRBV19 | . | CASSISSANTEAFF
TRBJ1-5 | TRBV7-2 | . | CASSLRGKLNQPQHF
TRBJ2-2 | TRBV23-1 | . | CASKDRDTGELFF
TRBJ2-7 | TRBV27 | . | CASSPGARQGRTLRGQYF
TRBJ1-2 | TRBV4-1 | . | CASSQEPTVNYGYTF
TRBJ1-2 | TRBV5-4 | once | CASTPGGLTYGYTF
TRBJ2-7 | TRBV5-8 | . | CASSLKGASYEQYF
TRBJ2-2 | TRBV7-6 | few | CASSSPLGGARTGELFF
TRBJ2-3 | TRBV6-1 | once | CASSHRVITDTQYF
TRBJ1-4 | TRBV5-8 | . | CASSLVSPTNEKLFF
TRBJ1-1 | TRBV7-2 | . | CASSIQGGGANTEAFF
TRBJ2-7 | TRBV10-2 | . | CASSLSGTSNYEQYF
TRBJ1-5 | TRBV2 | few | CASSDGQHQPQHF
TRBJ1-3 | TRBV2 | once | CASSYGQGYGGNTIYF
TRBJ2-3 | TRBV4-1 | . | CASSRGLAGKSSTDTQYF
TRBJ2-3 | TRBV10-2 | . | CASKGIPDSTDTQYF
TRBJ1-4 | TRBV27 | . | CASSSGGRGRFTNEKLFF
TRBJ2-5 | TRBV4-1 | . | CASSQVAETQYF